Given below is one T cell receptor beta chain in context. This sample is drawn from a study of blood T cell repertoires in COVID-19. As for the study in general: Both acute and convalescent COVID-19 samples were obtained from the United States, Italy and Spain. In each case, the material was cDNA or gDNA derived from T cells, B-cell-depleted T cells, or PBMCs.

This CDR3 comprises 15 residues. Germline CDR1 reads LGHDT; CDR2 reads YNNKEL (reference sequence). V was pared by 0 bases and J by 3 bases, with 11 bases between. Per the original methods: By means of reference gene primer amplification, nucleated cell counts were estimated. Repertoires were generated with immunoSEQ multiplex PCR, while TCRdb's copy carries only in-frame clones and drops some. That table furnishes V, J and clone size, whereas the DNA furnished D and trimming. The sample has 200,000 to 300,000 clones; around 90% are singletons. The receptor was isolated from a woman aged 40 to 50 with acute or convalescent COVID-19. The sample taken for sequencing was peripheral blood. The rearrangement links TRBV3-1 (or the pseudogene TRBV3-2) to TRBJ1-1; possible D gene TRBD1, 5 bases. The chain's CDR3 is CASSQEETGHTEAFF. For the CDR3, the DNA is TGTGCCAGCAGCCAAGAAGAAACAGGTCACACTGAAGCTTTCTTT.